This entry lists 6 T cell receptor beta chains sequenced from one sample in a study of shared clonotypes between healthy human individuals. Data came from immunoSEQ multiplex PCR; TCRdb stores just in-frame clones and leaves some out. The sample holds 470,000 or so clones; almost 80% are singletons and the top ten take 12%. The sample consisted of PBMCs. These TCRs come from a middle-aged woman in good health. Some clones in this sample may be carry-over from other donors' samples.

V and J are TRBV30 and TRBJ1-5, with D possibly matching TRBD1 (6 bases). Germline-derived CDR1 and CDR2 are GTSNPN and SVGIG (reference sequence). With 2 bases removed from V and 4 bases from J, the gap between germline ends came to 12 bases. This CDR3 is built from 14 residues. CDR3 amino acids: CAWSPKGGNQPQHF. The CDR3 nucleotides are TGTGCCTGGAGTCCGAAGGGGGGTAATCAGCCCCAGCATTTT.

The J gene is TRBJ2-7, the V gene TRBV11-2; 9 positions agree with TRBD1. With 2 bases clipped from V and 1 base from J, the junction kept 3 bases outside the gene matches. Germline V gene data show CDR1 as SGHAT and CDR2 as FQNNGV. The CDR3 totals 15 residues. CDR3 sequence reads: CASSLWGTGSYEQYF. In nucleotides, the CDR3 is TGTGCCAGCAGCTTATGGGGGACAGGGTCCTACGAGCAGTACTTC.

Regarding this clone: It is likely a read error: a sequence one base away is far more abundant. Other nucleotide sequences from this sample produce the same CDR3. This sequence joins TRBV9 and TRBJ1-2; 9 bases match TRBD1. CDR1 and CDR2 (germline): SGDLS, YYNGEE. V lost 8 bases, J lost 4 bases, and 12 bases stayed unmatched. CDR3 size: 15 residues. The DNA for the CDR3 is TGTGCCAGTAGCTTAACCGGGACAGGGATCTATGGCTACACCTTC. As protein: CASSLTGTGIYGYTF.

This clone was seen once. The chain joins TRBV7-9 to TRBJ2-3; TRBD1 aligns across 11 bases. CDR1 SEHNR and CDR2 FQNEAQ come from the germline V gene (reference sequence). V was pared by 4 bases and J by 4 bases, with 4 bases of the junction left unmatched. The CDR3 has 15 residues. Here the CDR3 DNA reads TGTGCCAGCAGCTGGGGACAGGGGGAAGCAGATACGCAGTATTTT. This sequence encodes CASSWGQGEADTQYF.

The CDR3 reads CATSAPGQGEDTQYF. The CDR3 nucleotides read TGTGCCACCAGCGCTCCGGGACAGGGTGAAGATACGCAGTATTTT. The chain has TRBV15 and TRBJ2-3; 9 bases line up with TRBD1. Trimming at V came to 5 bases and at J to 5 bases, leaving 8 bases not matched to a gene. Germline-derived CDR1 and CDR2 are LNHNV and YYDKDF (reference sequence). The CDR3 is 15 amino acids.

This clone has only a few counts. The V call is TRBV5-1, the J call TRBJ2-3; 8 positions agree with TRBD2. Germline values: CDR1 SGHRS, CDR2 YFSETQ. This CDR3 comprises 17 residues. The J segment lost 6 bases and the V segment lost 0 bases, leaving 12 bases of the junction unmatched. This chain's CDR3 is CASSLASGGNLVDTQYF. The CDR3 coding sequence is TGCGCCAGCAGCTTGGCCAGCGGGGGTAACCTAGTGGATACGCAGTATTTT.